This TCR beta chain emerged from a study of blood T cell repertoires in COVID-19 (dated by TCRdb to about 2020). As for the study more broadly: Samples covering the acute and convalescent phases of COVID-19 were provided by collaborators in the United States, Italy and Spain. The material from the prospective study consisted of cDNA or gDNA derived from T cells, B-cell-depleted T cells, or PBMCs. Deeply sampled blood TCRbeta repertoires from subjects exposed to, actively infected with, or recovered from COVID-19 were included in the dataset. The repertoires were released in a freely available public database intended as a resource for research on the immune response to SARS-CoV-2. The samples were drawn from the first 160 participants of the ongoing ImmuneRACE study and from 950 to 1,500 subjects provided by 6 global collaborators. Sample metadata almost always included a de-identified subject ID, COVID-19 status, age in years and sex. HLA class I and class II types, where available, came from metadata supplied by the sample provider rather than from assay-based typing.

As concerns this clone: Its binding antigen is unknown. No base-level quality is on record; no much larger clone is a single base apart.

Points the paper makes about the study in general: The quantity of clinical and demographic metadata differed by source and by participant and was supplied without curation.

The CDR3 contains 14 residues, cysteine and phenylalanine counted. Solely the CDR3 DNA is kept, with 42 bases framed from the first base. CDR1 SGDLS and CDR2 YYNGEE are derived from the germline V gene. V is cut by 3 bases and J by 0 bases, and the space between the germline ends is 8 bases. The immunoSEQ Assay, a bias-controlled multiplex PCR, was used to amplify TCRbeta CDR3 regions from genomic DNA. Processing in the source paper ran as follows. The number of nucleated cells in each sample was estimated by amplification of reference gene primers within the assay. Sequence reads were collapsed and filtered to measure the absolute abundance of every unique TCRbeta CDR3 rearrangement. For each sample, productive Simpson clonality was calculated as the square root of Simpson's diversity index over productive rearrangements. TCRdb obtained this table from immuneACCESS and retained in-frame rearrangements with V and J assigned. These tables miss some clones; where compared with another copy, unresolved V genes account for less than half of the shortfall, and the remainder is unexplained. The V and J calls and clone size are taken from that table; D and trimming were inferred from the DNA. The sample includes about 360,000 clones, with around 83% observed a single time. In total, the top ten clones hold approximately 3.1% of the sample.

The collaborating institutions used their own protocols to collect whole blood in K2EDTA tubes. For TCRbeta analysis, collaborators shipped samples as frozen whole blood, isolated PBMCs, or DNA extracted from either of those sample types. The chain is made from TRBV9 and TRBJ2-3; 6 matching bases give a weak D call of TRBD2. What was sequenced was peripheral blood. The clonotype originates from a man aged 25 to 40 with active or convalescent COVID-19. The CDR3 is CASSASDSTDTQYF. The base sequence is TGTGCCAGCAGCGCTAGCGACAGCACAGATACGCAGTATTTT.